This is a list of T cell receptor beta chains from one sample in a study of cytomegalovirus exposure and HLA in healthy donors. Using immunoSEQ multiplex PCR, the repertoire was profiled, and TCRdb retains in-frame clones only, with some absent. The repertoire holds more than 150,000 clones, with 81% as singletons. Sequences were obtained from PBMCs. The receptors shown here come from a man aged 45-65 years in good health and CMV-seronegative. Both conserved end residues are part of each CDR3. The D gene is left open where the match is weak. Clone size is not always given. Where it is, it says once, few, many or a class for expanded clones.

j_call,d_call,v_call,clone_size,cdr3_nt,cdr3_aa
TRBJ1-2,NA,TRBV6-5,NA,TGTGCCAGCAGGCTCCGGACGGACTACTATGGCTACACCTTC,CASRLRTDYYGYTF
TRBJ2-5,NA,TRBV2,NA,TGTGCCAGCAGTGTTACGGGGGAGTACCAAGAGACCCAGTACTTC,CASSVTGEYQETQYF
TRBJ2-2,TRBD1,TRBV5-1,NA,TGCGCCAGCAGCTTGTTCTCCGGGACAGGGAACACCGGGGAGCTGTTTTTT,CASSLFSGTGNTGELFF
TRBJ1-6,TRBD1,TRBV5-1,NA,TGCGCCAGCAGCTCGACCGGGACAGGGAATTCACCCCTCCACTTT,CASSSTGTGNSPLHF
TRBJ2-2,NA,TRBV5-1,NA,TGCGCCAGCAGCAGACAGAACGGGGAGCTGTTTTTT,CASSRQNGELFF
TRBJ2-5,TRBD1,TRBV29-1,NA,TGCAGCGTTTTGACAGGGGTTGGCGAGACCCAGTACTTC,CSVLTGVGETQYF
TRBJ2-1,NA,TRBV11-3,NA,TGTGCCAGCAGCTCAGACGGGGGATACAATGAGCAGTTCTTC,CASSSDGGYNEQFF
TRBJ2-5,TRBD2,TRBV9,NA,TGTGCCAGCAGCACTAGCGGGGGGGGGCAAGAGACCCAGTACTTC,CASSTSGGGQETQYF
TRBJ2-5,TRBD1,TRBV5-1,NA,TGCGCCAGCAGCCTCGGGGGGACAGGGGGCGAGGAGACCCAGTACTTC,CASSLGGTGGEETQYF
TRBJ1-2,NA,TRBV4-1,NA,TGCGCCAGCAGCCAAGAGGTAAATAAAAGAGGAGGCTACACCTTC,CASSQEVNKRGGYTF
TRBJ1-1,NA,TRBV6-5,NA,TGTGCCAGCAGTTACTCGGGACGGAGGGCGGGGACTGAAGCTTTCTTT,CASSYSGRRAGTEAFF
TRBJ2-1,TRBD1,TRBV4-1,NA,TGCGCCAGCAGCCAAGTTCTAGACAGGGTGCCTGAGCAGTTCTTC,CASSQVLDRVPEQFF
TRBJ2-2,TRBD2,TRBV7-9,NA,TGTGCCAGCAGTCGATTTAGCGGGGAGGCCGGGGAGCTGTTTTTT,CASSRFSGEAGELFF
TRBJ2-7,NA,TRBV7-2,few,TGTGCCAGCAGCTCAAGGGGTATAGGTGGCAGCTACGAGCAGTACTTC,CASSSRGIGGSYEQYF
TRBJ2-7,NA,TRBV5-1,NA,TGCGCCAGCAGCTTAATAGACAGGTCCTACGAGCAGTACTTC,CASSLIDRSYEQYF
TRBJ1-4,NA,TRBV4-1,NA,TGCGCCAGCAGCCAAGCAAGGACAGTGGCTAATGAAAAACTGTTTTTT,CASSQARTVANEKLFF
TRBJ2-5,NA,TRBV28,NA,TGTGCCAGCAGAACACAACGGGACACCGGCCAAGAGACCCAGTACTTC,CASRTQRDTGQETQYF
TRBJ1-2,NA,TRBV5-1,NA,TGCGCCAGCAGCTTGGGGGCAGGGGAGCGCGGCTACACCTTC,CASSLGAGERGYTF
TRBJ1-5,TRBD1,TRBV6-1,NA,TGTGCCAGCAGCGACAGGGGGGGTCAGCCCCAGCATTTT,CASSDRGGQPQHF
TRBJ1-2,TRBD1,TRBV4-3,NA,TGCGCCAGCAGCCAAGCAGACAGGGACCCTAAATGGTATGGCTACACCTTC,CASSQADRDPKWYGYTF
TRBJ2-4,NA,TRBV19,NA,TGTGCCAGTAGTAACCCGGGAGAGGCGAACATTCAGTACTTC,CASSNPGEANIQYF
TRBJ2-7,NA,TRBV27,NA,TGTGCCAGCAGTCACAGGGCCGGGGACGAGCAGTACTTC,CASSHRAGDEQYF
TRBJ1-5,TRBD1,TRBV28,NA,TGTACCAGCAGTCCCGAGGGGGCGATTAGTCAGCCCCAGCATTTT,CTSSPEGAISQPQHF
TRBJ1-2,NA,TRBV19,NA,TGTGCCAGTAGTTCGACTAGCAAGGTTTCGGGAAGGGGAGGCTACACCTTC,CASSSTSKVSGRGGYTF
TRBJ2-5,NA,TRBV11-2,once,TGTGCCAGCAGCCCCGGACAGAACCAAGAGACCCAGTACTTC,CASSPGQNQETQYF
TRBJ1-2,TRBD1,TRBV2,NA,TGTGCCAGCAGAGGCAGGGGGGATGGCTACACCTTC,CASRGRGDGYTF
TRBJ1-1,NA,TRBV4-3,few,TGCGCCAGCAGCCAAGATTGGCGGGGCGGTGAAGCTTTCTTT,CASSQDWRGGEAFF
TRBJ2-2,TRBD1,TRBV7-9,NA,TGTGCCAGCAGCGTAGGGACAGAAGCCGGGGAGCTGTTTTTT,CASSVGTEAGELFF
TRBJ2-1,TRBD2,TRBV11-2,NA,TGTGCCAGCAGCTTGACTAGCGGCTTTACCTACAATGAGCAGTTCTTC,CASSLTSGFTYNEQFF
TRBJ1-2,NA,TRBV2,NA,TGTGCCAGCATCTCGTCAGCGATGAACTATGGCTACACCTTC,CASISSAMNYGYTF
TRBJ2-1,TRBD2,TRBV11-3,NA,TGTGCCAGCAGTCAAAGCGGGGGGGCCACGGATGAGCAGTTCTTC,CASSQSGGATDEQFF
TRBJ2-2,NA,TRBV18,NA,TGTGCCAGCTCACCGGGTGACACAAACACCGGGGAGCTGTTTTTT,CASSPGDTNTGELFF
TRBJ2-2,NA,TRBV9,NA,TGTGCCAGCAGTTATGACAGCGGGGAGCTGTTTTTT,CASSYDSGELFF
TRBJ1-6,NA,TRBV7-9,NA,TGTGCCAGCAGCTTTATTCAGGATAATTCACCCCTCCACTTT,CASSFIQDNSPLHF
TRBJ2-3,TRBD2,TRBV27,once,TGTGCCAGCAGACTAGCGGGCACAGATACGCAGTATTTT,CASRLAGTDTQYF
TRBJ1-4,NA,TRBV5-5,NA,TGTGCCAGCAGCTTGGCCCAGGCGAGGGTTAATGAAAAACTGTTTTTT,CASSLAQARVNEKLFF
TRBJ2-5,NA,TRBV6-1,NA,TGTGCCAGCAGTGAAGAGCGAGGAGAGACCCAGTACTTC,CASSEERGETQYF
TRBJ2-5,TRBD2,TRBV2,NA,TGTGCCAGCAGCGCTGGACTAGCGGGGGGTGAGACCCAGTACTTC,CASSAGLAGGETQYF
TRBJ2-1,TRBD2,TRBV27,NA,TGTGCCAGCAGTTTCCCAAAATCTAGCGGGGGGCAAAATGAGCAGTTCTTC,CASSFPKSSGGQNEQFF
TRBJ1-4,TRBD1,TRBV4-1,few,TGCGCCAGCAGCCAAGAGGGGACAGGGCTTGGCGAAAAACTGTTTTTT,CASSQEGTGLGEKLFF
TRBJ2-4,TRBD2,TRBV7-6,NA,TGTGCCAGCACCTACCCGGGGGGGCCGGGCATTCAGTACTTC,CASTYPGGPGIQYF
TRBJ2-2,NA,TRBV11-2,NA,TGTGCCAGCAGCCTATACCCACCCAACACCGGGGAGCTGTTTTTT,CASSLYPPNTGELFF
TRBJ1-2,TRBD1,TRBV9,NA,TGTGCCAGCAGCCCGCTAGCGGAGGACAGGGGGCGCGGCTACACCTTC,CASSPLAEDRGRGYTF
TRBJ2-1,NA,TRBV6-5,NA,TGTGCCAGCAGTTCCATGTATGAGCAGTTCTTC,CASSSMYEQFF
TRBJ1-3,TRBD1,TRBV7-8,NA,TGTGCCAGCAGCTTACCAGGGGGCATTGGAAACACCATATATTTT,CASSLPGGIGNTIYF
TRBJ2-5,NA,TRBV5-4,few,TGTGCCAGCAGCCGATCCGGAGGACAAGAGACCCAGTACTTC,CASSRSGGQETQYF